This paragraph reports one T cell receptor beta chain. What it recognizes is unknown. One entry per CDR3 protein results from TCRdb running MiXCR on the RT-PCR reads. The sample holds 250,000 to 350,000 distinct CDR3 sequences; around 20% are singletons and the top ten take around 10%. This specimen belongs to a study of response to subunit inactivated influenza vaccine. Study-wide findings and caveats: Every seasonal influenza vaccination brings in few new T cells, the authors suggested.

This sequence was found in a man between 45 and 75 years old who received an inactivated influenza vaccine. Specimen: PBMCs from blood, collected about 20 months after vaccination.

The CDR3 region is CASSSGFGQSTDTQYF. For the CDR3, the DNA is TGCGCCAGCAGCTCGGGATTCGGACAAAGCACAGATACGCAGTATTTT. This chain connects TRBV5-1 to TRBJ2-3, with D perhaps TRBD1 or TRBD2 (5 bases each). V lost 3 bases and J lost 0, with 14 bases in between. The CDR3 consists of 16 residues. Germline CDR1 reads SGHRS; CDR2 reads YFSETQ.